The 32 T cell receptor beta chains presented below share a single source sample, sequenced in a study of Graves' ophthalmopathy and Graves' hyperthyroidism. RNA transcripts yielded amplified TCR beta CDR3 regions. HTBI primers primed a first-round RT-PCR, and a second-round multiplex PCR followed. MiXCR, run by TCRdb on the multiplex PCR reads, gives a single entry per CDR3 protein. The table has about 660,000 distinct CDR3 sequences, about 38% seen once. Sequenced material: peripheral blood. These receptors were obtained from an adult man with Graves' ophthalmopathy.

CDR3 sequence reads: CASSLSRIHEQYF. CDR3 coding DNA: TGTGCCAGCAGTTTAAGTAGGATCCACGAGCAGTACTTC. The rearrangement links TRBV27 to TRBJ2-7; D gene unclear. Germline assignment: CDR1 MNHEY and CDR2 SMNVEV (reference sequence). V dropped 2 bases and J dropped 5 bases, with 10 bases sitting between them. The CDR3 contains 13 residues.

The chain employs TRBV10-3 and TRBJ2-7; TRBD2 agrees at 11 bases. The junction had 10 bases not matched to a gene; V was cut back by 10 bases and J by 2 bases. Germline-derived CDR1 and CDR2 are ENHRY and SYGVKD. The CDR3 runs 15 residues. The CDR3 is CASSLNSGGAYEQYF. CDR3 in DNA: TGTGCCAGCAGCCTGAATAGCGGGGGGGCCTACGAGCAGTACTTC.

V usage is TRBV2 and J usage is TRBJ2-7; no clear D. The CDR3 covers 14 residues. The germline V and J ends were trimmed by 5 bases and 6 bases, with 17 bases remaining between them. The germline V gene has CDR1 SNHLY and CDR2 FYNNEI. The CDR3 sequence is CASSPTKGPSEQYF. The CDR3 bases are TGTGCCAGCAGTCCCACTAAAGGCCCATCCGAGCAGTACTTC.

The CDR3 DNA sequence: TGTGCCAGTAGTATAGGAACTAGCACCACCGGGGAGCTGTTTTTT. Protein product: CASSIGTSTTGELFF. The rearrangement links TRBV19 to TRBJ2-2; a possible D gene is TRBD2 (6 bases). Per the germline V gene, CDR1 is LNHDA and CDR2 is SQIVND (reference sequence). V lost 1 base and J 4 bases, leaving 10 bases between the germline ends. The CDR3 sequence is 15 residues long.

By sample fraction, this clonotype is medium-sized. The chain links TRBV7-9 to TRBJ1-5; D not certain. Trimming left V 5 bases short and J 7 bases short, with 9 bases between. The germline gives CDR1 SEHNR, CDR2 FQNEAQ (reference sequence). The CDR3 spans 12 residues. The CDR3 region has the DNA TGTGCCAGCAGCACGGGAGAACAGCCCCAGCATTTT. Protein sequence: CASSTGEQPQHF.

For this clonotype: A read error may produce the germline difference seen at one junction end. V usage is TRBV19 and J usage is TRBJ2-2; TRBD2 matches 7 bases. The CDR3 runs to 14 residues. Germline V CDR1 and CDR2: LNHDA, SQIVND (reference sequence). The CDR3, as DNA: TGTGCCAGTAGTATCCGCTTTCGGGGAGGGGAGCTGTTCTTT. This codes for CASSIRFRGGELFF.

This clonotype was counted only a few times. Relative to the germline gene, one junction end is altered; a read error may explain this. This chain joins TRBV7-3 and TRBJ1-1, with D unresolved. This CDR3 is 13 amino acids long. Germline loops: CDR1 SGHTA, CDR2 FQGTGA. CDR3 residues: CTSSWRVGLEAFF. Here the CDR3 DNA reads TGTACCAGCAGCTGGAGGGTGGGTCTCGAAGCTTTCTTT.

This clonotype was counted many times. The chain recombines TRBV6-6 with TRBJ2-5, with D possibly being TRBD1 or TRBD2 (5 bases each). Germline V gives CDR1 MNHNY, CDR2 SVGAGI (reference sequence). This CDR3 contains 14 residues. Trimming removed 6 bases from V and 4 bases from J, with 15 bases in between. DNA of the CDR3: TGTGCCAGCAGGCCGGGCGACGGGGCAGAGACCCAGTACTTC. This codes for CASRPGDGAETQYF.

Ten or more counts support this clonotype. The chain combines TRBV20-1 with TRBJ1-5; D gene uncertain. Trimming shortened V by 3 bases and J by 1 base, and 7 bases separated the two germline ends. Germline CDR1 is DFQATT and CDR2 is SNEGSKA (reference sequence). The CDR3 is 13 amino acids. DNA for the CDR3: TGCAGTGCTAGGTATGGAAGCAATCAGCCCCAGCATTTT. Its protein is CSARYGSNQPQHF.

The chain carries TRBV12-3 or TRBV12-4 and TRBJ1-1; maybe TRBD1 (6 bases). The V end lost 5 bases, the J end lost 4 bases, and 26 bases lay between the germline ends. This CDR3 is 18 amino acids long. CDR3: CASSLTLTGSSGGTEAFF. CDR3 DNA sequence: TGTGCCAGCAGTCTGACCTTGACAGGTTCCTCGGGGGGCACTGAAGCTTTCTTT.

This clonotype was observed many times. The chain joins TRBV4-1 to TRBJ2-7; possible D gene TRBD2, 6 bases. Germline V lookup: CDR1 MGHRA, CDR2 YSYEKL. The CDR3 is made up of 14 amino acids. V was shortened by 4 bases and J by 3 bases, with 13 bases between the two germline ends. The CDR3 nucleotides read TGCGCCAGCAGCCCATTCGCGGGAATCTACGAGCAGTACTTC. Residues: CASSPFAGIYEQYF.

V usage is TRBV30 and J usage is TRBJ1-1; D call uncertain. This CDR3 region has 13 residues. The V gene lost 5 bases and the J gene lost 4 bases, with 14 bases spanning the gap. Germline CDR1 GTSNPN, CDR2 SVGIG (reference sequence). The CDR3 nucleotides are TGTGCCTGGGGCTTAGGGCCGGGCACTGAAGCTTTCTTT. Encoded protein: CAWGLGPGTEAFF.

This clonotype was counted many times. The gene calls are TRBV24-1 and TRBJ2-2; 7 nucleotides line up with TRBD2. There are 13 residues in the CDR3. V was clipped by 5 bases and J by 5 bases; unmatched bases: 1. CDR1 is KGHDR, CDR2 SFDVKD, per germline. The CDR3 nucleotides are TGTGCCACCAGTGGCGGGGGAACCGGGGAGCTGTTTTTT. The encoded protein is CATSGGGTGELFF.

This clonotype showed up many times. V and J are TRBV7-8 and TRBJ2-7, with 7 nucleotides matching TRBD1. With V trimmed by 3 bases and J by 2 bases, 7 bases remained unmatched. Germline V gene sequence: CDR1 SGHVS, CDR2 FQNEAQ. The CDR3 runs 15 residues. The CDR3 reads CASSFRQGYTYEQYF. The CDR3 DNA is TGTGCCAGCAGCTTTCGACAGGGATATACCTACGAGCAGTACTTC. Full variable domain (missing parts from reference TRBV7-8 and TRBJ2-7): GAGVSQSPRYKVAKRGQDVALRCDPISGHVSLFWYQQALGQGPEFLTYFQNEAQLDKSGLPSDRFFAERPEGSVSTLKIQRTQQEDSAVYLCASSFRQGYTYEQYFGPGTRLTVT.

J is TRBJ2-7 and V is TRBV13; possible D gene TRBD2, 5 bases. CDR3 size: 15 residues. V dropped 3 bases and J dropped 4 bases, with 16 bases sitting between them. Germline V gene sequence: CDR1 PRHDT, CDR2 FYEKMQ (reference sequence). The CDR3 sequence is CASSFLGRGAYEQYF. CDR3 bases: TGTGCCAGCAGCTTCCTAGGACGGGGTGCGTACGAGCAGTACTTC.

This clonotype has only a few counts. This chain connects TRBV5-4 to TRBJ2-7; 8 bases are a match to TRBD1. CDR1 SGHNT and CDR2 YYREEE come from the germline V gene (reference sequence). J gave up 12 bases and V 4 bases, and 18 bases lay outside the gene matches. The CDR3 sequence is 15 residues long. Here the CDR3 DNA reads TGTGCCAGCAGCCCGGGGACAGGCCAGACTTTACGGCGGTACTTC. This sequence encodes CASSPGTGQTLRRYF.

This clonotype was observed at least ten times. The chain carries TRBV5-1 and TRBJ2-5; D may be TRBD2 (5 bases). With 0 bases removed from V and 2 bases from J, the gap between germline ends came to 14 bases. The CDR3 totals 16 residues. CDR1 and CDR2 (germline): SGHRS, YFSETQ. CDR3 coding DNA: TGCGCCAGCAGCTTGGCCGCTAGCCCGAATCAAGAGACCCAGTACTTC. Encoded protein: CASSLAASPNQETQYF.

This clonotype has more than one count but fewer than ten. At one end the junction does not follow the germline gene, possibly because of a read error. The chain employs TRBV10-3 and TRBJ2-7; no clear D. This CDR3 is built from 13 residues. Germline CDR1 is ENHRY and CDR2 is SYGVKD. CDR3 loop: CASSYYHSYEQYF. The CDR3 region has the DNA TGTGCCAGCAGTTATTACCACTCCTACGAGCAGTACTTC.

About this clonotype: Since a much larger clone is just one base distant, this may be a read error. The chain is built from TRBV7-9 and TRBJ2-5, with TRBD1 matching over 8 bases. Germline V lookup: CDR1 SEHNR, CDR2 FQNEAQ (reference sequence). CDR3 length: 16 residues. V lost 4 bases, J lost 5 bases, and 12 bases stayed unmatched. The CDR3 here is CASSWGDRRGEETQYF. The CDR3 nucleotides read TGTGCCAGCAGCTGGGGGGACAGGAGAGGGGAGGAGACCCAGTACTTC.

This clonotype was counted between two and nine times. This chain uses TRBV6-2 or TRBV6-3 with TRBJ1-2; possible D gene TRBD1, 5 bases. The CDR3 length is 15 residues. CDR1 is MNHEY, CDR2 SVGEGT, per germline. Trimming shortened V by 0 bases and J by 8 bases, and 16 bases separated the two germline ends. The CDR3 DNA follows: TGTGCCAGCAGTTACTCGAGAAGAGGGGCGCAGGGCTACACCTTC. Protein: CASSYSRRGAQGYTF.

V and J are TRBV5-1 and TRBJ2-6; D might be TRBD1 (6 bases). Germline lookup yields CDR1 SGHRS and CDR2 YFSETQ. This CDR3 comprises 21 residues. Trimming removed 4 bases at V and 0 bases at J, with 26 bases between. CDR3 amino acids: CASSQYLIQGSWLSGANVLTF. CDR3 sequence (DNA): TGCGCCAGCAGCCAATACTTAATACAGGGAAGTTGGCTCTCTGGGGCCAACGTCCTGACTTTC.

The rearrangement links TRBV7-8 to TRBJ2-6; TRBD1 or TRBD2 may be the D gene (5 bases each). V was pared by 8 bases and J by 0 bases, with 20 bases between. Germline V gene lookup returns CDR1 SGHVS and CDR2 FQNEAQ. The CDR3 totals 18 residues. CDR3 sequence reads: CASSPWGSPLSGANVLTF. The CDR3 DNA sequence: TGTGCCAGCTCACCATGGGGGTCCCCTCTCTCTGGGGCCAACGTCCTGACTTTC.

The chain is built from TRBV9 and TRBJ1-5; D gene ambiguous. Per germline, CDR1 SGDLS and CDR2 YYNGEE. The CDR3 has 13 residues. V shed 7 bases and J shed 5 bases, with 13 bases lying between them. CDR3 residues: CASSSRRDQPQHF. The CDR3 DNA follows: TGTGCCAGCTCATCCCGCCGCGATCAGCCCCAGCATTTT. Full variable domain (outside the CDR3, taken from reference TRBV9 and TRBJ1-5): DSGVTQTPKHLITATGQRVTLRCSPRSGDLSVYWYQQSLDQGLQFLIQYYNGEERAKGNILERFSAQQFPDLHSELNLSSLELGDSALYFCASSSRRDQPQHFGDGTRLSIL.

V usage is TRBV29-1 and J usage is TRBJ1-2; a possible D gene is TRBD1 (6 bases). Germline V CDR1 and CDR2: SQVTM, ANQGSEA. V was pared by 4 bases and J by 8 bases, with 8 bases between. The CDR3 runs to 10 residues. The CDR3 loop reads CSVATGGYTF. The CDR3 DNA sequence: TGCAGCGTTGCCACAGGGGGCTACACCTTC.

CDR3 DNA sequence: TGTGCCATCAGCGGACAGGGAGGGGGCTACACCTTC. It translates to CAISGQGGGYTF. The J gene is TRBJ1-2, the V gene TRBV10-3; 8 bases align to TRBD1. The CDR3 contains 12 residues. V was clipped by 6 bases and J by 8 bases; unmatched bases: 5. Looked up from germline, CDR1 is ENHRY and CDR2 is SYGVKD.

The sample holds one count of this clonotype. A read error may be the cause here, since a much bigger clone is one base away. The rearrangement joins TRBV5-1 to TRBJ1-4; no definite D call. The CDR3 totals 14 residues. The germline V gene encodes CDR1 SGHRS and CDR2 YFSETQ. CDR3 nucleotides: TGCGCCAGCAGCTTCGGGGAAGCGGATGAAAAACTGCTTTTT. This translates into CASSFGEADEKLLF.

This clonotype was recorded many times. The V gene is TRBV7-9, the J gene TRBJ1-2, with D possibly being TRBD1 (5 bases). Trimming stripped 5 bases from V and 7 bases from J, with 11 bases between. Germline CDR1 and CDR2: SEHNR and FQNEAQ (reference sequence). The CDR3 contains 12 residues. CDR3: CASSPQGFGYTF. The DNA of the CDR3 is TGTGCCAGCAGCCCCCAGGGTTTTGGCTACACCTTC.

This chain connects TRBV12-3 or TRBV12-4 to TRBJ2-7; TRBD1 might be the D (6 bases). This CDR3 comprises 15 residues. The V end lost 6 bases, the J end lost 1 base, and 16 bases lay between the germline ends. The CDR3 bases are TGTGCCAGCAGGGTGACAGGTGAAACTTCCTACGAGCAGTACTTC. Amino acids: CASRVTGETSYEQYF.

The chain has TRBV24-1 and TRBJ2-3; the match to TRBD2 covers 7 bases. Losses at the gene ends were 4 bases for V and 5 bases for J; bases not matched to a gene: 14. Germline values: CDR1 KGHDR, CDR2 SFDVKD. The CDR3 consists of 17 residues. The CDR3 bases are TGTGCCACCAGTGACCCCCCCGGACGGGAGGAGGGAGATACGCAGTATTTT. Translated, it gives CATSDPPGREEGDTQYF.

There are many counts of this clonotype. The V and J genes are TRBV19 and TRBJ1-2; D unresolved. This CDR3 spans 12 amino acids. V was cut by 6 bases and J by 6 bases, with 11 bases left in between. In germline, CDR1 is LNHDA, CDR2 SQIVND (reference sequence). In DNA form, the CDR3 reads TGTGCCAGTAGGGACGGGGTAGATGGCTACACCTTC. Protein: CASRDGVDGYTF.

As to this clonotype: As the CDR3 is not closed by the conserved phenylalanine or tryptophan, this likely results from a read error. The limits of the CDR3 on the DNA are not certain, so only TCRdb's listed CDR3 is given. This chain joins TRBV10-3 and TRBJ1-4; no check of the table's D call, TRBD1, against the DNA was made. The CDR3 is 9 amino acids in total, end residues counted. CDR1 ENHRY and CDR2 SYGVKD come from the germline V gene. This CDR3 reads CAISESRGG.

Comments on this clonotype: No conserved phenylalanine or tryptophan ends this CDR3, so it is likely a read error. The chain links TRBV5-1 to TRBJ2-5, with 8 bases matching TRBD1. This CDR3 is 14 amino acids long. CDR1 and CDR2 from the germline V gene are SGHRS and YFSETQ. The J segment lost 5 bases and the V segment lost 4 bases, leaving 7 bases of the junction unmatched. The CDR3 nucleotides read TGCGCCAGCAGCCGTCAGGGGGCTGGGGAGACCCAGTACGTC. Protein product: CASSRQGAGETQYV.